The 14 T cell receptor beta chains below come from one sample, sequenced in a study of T cells in Graves' hyperthyroidism and ophthalmopathy. The source material, RNA transcripts, was used to amplify TCR beta CDR3 regions. The HTBI primer set drove a first-round RT-PCR of the TCR CDR3. A single record per CDR3 protein comes from TCRdb applying MiXCR to the multiplex PCR reads. This table has approximately 640,000 distinct CDR3 sequences, roughly 17% appearing once. Sequenced material: blood. The receptors here all came from a man in his fifties with Graves' hyperthyroidism.

The V and J genes are TRBV7-9 and TRBJ2-7; the match to TRBD1 covers 7 bases. V dropped 0 bases and J dropped 5; count of bases not matched to a gene: 10. The CDR3 is made up of 16 amino acids. The germline gives CDR1 SEHNR, CDR2 FQNEAQ (reference sequence). CDR3 in DNA: TGTGCCAGCAGCTTAGCTGGGGACAGCCGGGCACACGAGCAGTACTTC. Protein: CASSLAGDSRAHEQYF.

The sample holds many counts of this clonotype. The J gene is TRBJ1-2, the V gene TRBV15, with 7 bases identical to TRBD1. The ends lost 1 base at V and 6 bases at J; junction bases unmatched: 11. The CDR3 length is 16 residues. CDR1 LNHNV and CDR2 YYDKDF come from the germline V gene (reference sequence). CDR3 sequence: CATSRVRGRGEHGYTF. In DNA form, the CDR3 reads TGTGCCACCAGCAGAGTTCGCGGCAGGGGGGAACATGGCTACACCTTC.

This clonotype was recorded many times. V and J are TRBV20-1 and TRBJ2-1; 9 bases fit TRBD2. The CDR3 is made up of 15 amino acids. CDR1 DFQATT and CDR2 SNEGSKA come from the germline V gene (reference sequence). The trim removed 1 base at V and 8 bases at J, leaving 9 bases unmatched. The CDR3 nucleotides are TGCAGTGCTAGAGTTAGTCTAGCGGGAAGGGATGAGCAGTTCTTC. It encodes CSARVSLAGRDEQFF.

Ten or more counts support this clonotype. V and J are TRBV30 and TRBJ1-2; no firm D call. V gave up 4 bases and J gave up 6 bases, with 15 bases separating them. This CDR3 is built from 13 residues. CDR1 is GTSNPN, CDR2 SVGIG, per germline (reference sequence). For the CDR3, the DNA is TGTGCCTGGAACCTCCGCTTGGATGATGGCTACACCTTC. It translates to CAWNLRLDDGYTF.

This clonotype was seen at least ten times. The rearrangement links TRBV2 to TRBJ2-7; 7 nucleotides line up with TRBD2. Germline values: CDR1 SNHLY, CDR2 FYNNEI. Germline trimming cut 7 bases from V and 0 bases from J; bases unmatched to any gene: 6. The CDR3 runs to 14 residues. CDR3 sequence: CASNRPSGSYEQYF. As DNA, the CDR3 is TGTGCCAGCAACCGGCCTAGCGGCTCCTACGAGCAGTACTTC.

This clonotype was counted at least ten times. As DNA, the CDR3 is TGTGCCAGCAGCCAAGTGTACTCCGGGGGCGATTCACCCCTCCACTTT. Protein product: CASSQVYSGGDSPLHF. This chain uses TRBV3-1 with TRBJ1-6; possibly TRBD1 for D (6 bases). Trimming pared 1 base from V and 8 bases from J, leaving 15 bases between. Germline CDR1 reads LGHDT; CDR2 reads YNNKEL (reference sequence). The CDR3 runs to 16 residues.

V is TRBV28 and J is TRBJ1-3; D perhaps matches TRBD1 (5 bases). Trimming left V 3 bases short and J 7 bases short, with 7 bases between. The CDR3 extends over 12 amino acids. Germline CDR1 and CDR2: MDHEN and SYDVKM. CDR3 nucleotides: TGTGCCAGCAGTTTCAGGGAGAACACCATATATTTT. Residues: CASSFRENTIYF. The variable domain in full, completed from reference TRBV28 and TRBJ1-3, reads DVKVTQSSRYLVKRTGEKVFLECVQDMDHENMFWYRQDPGLGLRLIYFSYDVKMKEKGDIPEGYSVSREKKERFSLILESASTNQTSMYLCASSFRENTIYFGEGSWLTVV.

This clonotype was detected many times. The chain employs TRBV7-2 and TRBJ2-7, with TRBD1 matching over 8 bases. CDR1 and CDR2 (germline): SGHTA, FQGNSA. J was trimmed by 0 bases and V by 1 base; bases with no gene match: 5. This CDR3 is built from 16 residues. CDR3 sequence (DNA): TGTGCCAGCAGCTTAGGGGGACAGGCACTCTCCTACGAGCAGTACTTC. This gives the protein CASSLGGQALSYEQYF.

This clonotype turned up a few times. CDR3 loop: CASSPLGMGGRETQYF. The CDR3 DNA is TGTGCCAGTAGTCCACTAGGTATGGGGGGTCGAGAGACCCAGTACTTC. The chain employs TRBV19 and TRBJ2-5; D is possibly TRBD2 (6 bases). Germline CDR1 LNHDA, CDR2 SQIVND (reference sequence). The CDR3 totals 16 residues. V shed 5 bases and J shed 4 bases, with 20 bases lying between them.

This clonotype was seen many times. CDR3 amino acids: CATYRANTEAFF. In DNA form, the CDR3 reads TGTGCCACCTACAGAGCGAACACTGAAGCTTTCTTT. The chain uses TRBV19 and TRBJ1-1; D remains ambiguous. The germline V and J ends were trimmed by 10 bases and 1 base, with 10 bases remaining between them. Looked up from germline, CDR1 is LNHDA and CDR2 is SQIVND (reference sequence). The CDR3 totals 12 residues. Variable domain in full (rest from reference TRBV19 and TRBJ1-1): DGGITQSPKYLFRKEGQNVTLSCEQNLNHDAMYWYRQDPGQGLRLIYYSQIVNDFQKGDIAEGYSVSREKKESFPLTVTSAQKNPTAFYLCATYRANTEAFFGQGTRLTVV.

The CDR3 here is CASRIPGQPYNEQFF. The CDR3, as DNA: TGTGCCAGCAGGATTCCGGGACAGCCCTACAATGAGCAGTTCTTC. The chain combines TRBV6-2 or TRBV6-3 with TRBJ2-1, with 7 bases lining up with TRBD1. Germline loops: CDR1 MNHEY, CDR2 SVGEGT. The CDR3 consists of 15 residues. Germline trimming cut 6 bases from V and 2 bases from J; bases unmatched to any gene: 7.

This clonotype has at least ten counts. The V call is TRBV28, the J call TRBJ2-1, with a possible D match to TRBD2 (6 bases). Germline CDR1 MDHEN, CDR2 SYDVKM. Trimming removed 2 bases from V and 8 bases from J, with 13 bases in between. The CDR3 contains 14 residues. The DNA of the CDR3 is TGTGCCAGCAGTTTAGCGGGAAACCCCTATGAGCAGTTCTTC. It specifies CASSLAGNPYEQFF. The full variable domain, its missing parts supplied by reference TRBV28 and TRBJ2-1, is DVKVTQSSRYLVKRTGEKVFLECVQDMDHENMFWYRQDPGLGLRLIYFSYDVKMKEKGDIPEGYSVSREKKERFSLILESASTNQTSMYLCASSLAGNPYEQFFGPGTRLTVL.

The CDR3 loop reads CSASPPRGHGTGGYTF. DNA for the CDR3: TGCAGTGCATCCCCCCCCAGGGGGCATGGAACGGGGGGCTACACCTTC. This chain connects TRBV20-1 to TRBJ1-2; 8 bases fit TRBD1. The V gene end was trimmed by 6 bases and the J gene end by 8 bases; junction bases not matched to a gene: 20. The CDR3 extends over 16 amino acids. Germline CDR1 is DFQATT and CDR2 is SNEGSKA (reference sequence).

This clonotype was observed many times. The chain recombines TRBV11-2 with TRBJ2-1; TRBD1 matches at 7 bases. Germline V gene data show CDR1 as SGHAT and CDR2 as FQNNGV. This CDR3 comprises 14 residues. V dropped 3 bases and J dropped 8; count of bases not matched to a gene: 7. The CDR3 spells CASSFWTGRDEQFF. The CDR3 nucleotides read TGTGCCAGCAGCTTTTGGACAGGAAGGGATGAGCAGTTCTTC.